These 31 T cell receptor beta chains were sequenced from one sample in a study of cytotoxic CD8 clonotypes in ibrutinib-treated CLL. The repertoire was sequenced with immunoSEQ multiplex PCR; TCRdb's copy has only in-frame clones and lacks some. Of roughly 330,000 clones in the sample, roughly two thirds were seen once. Specimen: PBMCs, collected after 36 months of ibrutinib treatment. The source is a human donor with chronic lymphocytic leukemia.

The rearrangement joins TRBV6-5 to TRBJ1-2; unclear D gene. Germline values: CDR1 MNHEY, CDR2 SVGAGI. V lost 0 bases to trimming and J lost 8 bases, with 10 bases between them. The CDR3 totals 13 residues. CDR3 nucleotides: TGTGCCAGCAGTTACTCCCCCGTCCGCGGCTACACCTTC. Its translation is CASSYSPVRGYTF.

This rearrangement joins TRBV9 to TRBJ2-7; TRBD2 matches at 10 bases. With V trimmed by 4 bases and J by 2 bases, 6 bases remained unmatched. The length of the CDR3 is 15 residues. From germline, CDR1 is SGDLS and CDR2 YYNGEE. The CDR3 region has the DNA TGTGCCAGCAGCCCCTCTAGCGGGAGTACCTACGAGCAGTACTTC. Protein product: CASSPSSGSTYEQYF.

The rearrangement uses TRBV11-3 and TRBJ2-1, with D perhaps TRBD1 (5 bases). Germline-derived CDR1 and CDR2 are SGHNT and YENEEA. The CDR3 is made up of 13 amino acids. Trimming removed 1 base from V and 8 bases from J, with 9 bases in between. The CDR3 region is CASSLVRGYEQFF. The DNA for the CDR3 is TGTGCCAGCAGCTTAGTTAGGGGCTATGAGCAGTTCTTC.

This clone was picked up a small number of times. The chain is built from TRBV9 and TRBJ2-5, with D unclear. V was trimmed by 0 bases and J by 2 bases, leaving 14 bases between them. This CDR3 spans 16 amino acids. Germline CDR1 SGDLS, CDR2 YYNGEE. CDR3: CASSVAALGGQETQYF. CDR3 DNA sequence: TGTGCCAGCAGCGTAGCTGCCCTCGGTGGACAAGAGACCCAGTACTTC.

This clone was counted a few times. J is TRBJ1-2 and V is TRBV5-1, with D uncertain. Trimming pared 2 bases from V and 2 bases from J, leaving 13 bases between. The CDR3 runs 15 residues. Germline CDR1 SGHRS, CDR2 YFSETQ. Here the CDR3 reads CASSLNGRENYGYTF. In DNA, the CDR3 is TGCGCCAGCAGCTTAAATGGGAGGGAAAACTATGGCTACACCTTC.

The rearrangement joins TRBV25-1 to TRBJ2-3, with D possibly TRBD1 on 6 matching bases. CDR1 is MGHDK, CDR2 SYGVNS, per germline. Trimming stripped 3 bases from V and 4 bases from J, with 20 bases between. This CDR3 spans 17 amino acids. CDR3 sequence reads: CASSDSPRSRGPDTQYF. Written as DNA, the CDR3 is TGTGCCAGCAGTGATTCTCCCAGGTCCAGGGGCCCAGATACGCAGTATTTT.

This clone has a handful of counts. This rearrangement joins TRBV11-2 to TRBJ2-7; no clear D gene. The V end lost 2 bases, the J end lost 5 bases, and 7 bases lay between the germline ends. In germline, CDR1 is SGHAT, CDR2 FQNNGV. This CDR3 comprises 12 residues. CDR3: CASSLWGNEQYF. CDR3 bases: TGTGCCAGCAGCTTATGGGGTAACGAGCAGTACTTC.

This clone occurred a few times. The chain is built from TRBV7-8 and TRBJ1-6; D is perhaps TRBD1 (5 bases). The CDR3 is 16 amino acids. Germline loops: CDR1 SGHVS, CDR2 FQNEAQ. The germline V and J ends were trimmed by 4 bases and 8 bases, with 18 bases remaining between them. The CDR3 DNA reads TGTGCCAGCAGCTCATCCGGGACGGGCACGTATTCACCCCTCCACTTT. Its translation is CASSSSGTGTYSPLHF.

The rearrangement links TRBV5-1 to TRBJ2-7; possible D gene TRBD2, 6 bases. Germline CDR1 reads SGHRS; CDR2 reads YFSETQ. This CDR3 is 16 amino acids long. With 4 bases removed from V and 0 bases from J, the gap between germline ends came to 17 bases. CDR3 coding DNA: TGCGCCAGCAGCGATTGGGGACTCTCCTCCTCCTACGAGCAGTACTTC. Encoded protein: CASSDWGLSSSYEQYF.

This sequence joins TRBV5-1 and TRBJ1-2, with D possibly matching TRBD1 (5 bases). V gave up 4 bases and J gave up 7 bases, with 20 bases separating them. The CDR3 is made up of 15 amino acids. Per the germline V gene, CDR1 is SGHRS and CDR2 is YFSETQ. The CDR3 here is CASSLNAGPGSGYTF. CDR3 sequence (DNA): TGCGCCAGCAGCCTAAACGCGGGGCCAGGGTCTGGCTACACCTTC.

J is TRBJ2-7 and V is TRBV5-6, with 9 bases lining up with TRBD1. V was clipped by 4 bases and J by 5 bases; unmatched bases: 10. CDR1 SGHDT and CDR2 YYEEEE come from the germline V gene. The CDR3 is 15 residues long. In DNA, the CDR3 is TGTGCCAGCAGCATAAACAGGGGGCTCCGGGACGAGCAGTACTTC. Protein sequence: CASSINRGLRDEQYF.

V and J are TRBV4-3 and TRBJ2-1; either TRBD1 or TRBD2 may supply D (5 bases each). Trimming pared 8 bases from V and 7 bases from J, leaving 15 bases between. Per the germline V gene, CDR1 is LGHNA and CDR2 is YSLEER. There are 13 residues in the CDR3. The CDR3 loop reads CASALGETNEQFF. The DNA for the CDR3 is TGCGCCAGCGCCTTGGGGGAGACGAATGAGCAGTTCTTC.

The table lists this clone with a count of one. The chain is built from TRBV28 and TRBJ2-7, with 12 positions matching TRBD2. Germline values: CDR1 MDHEN, CDR2 SYDVKM. The CDR3 covers 17 residues. V was clipped by 7 bases and J by 2 bases; unmatched bases: 12. In nucleotides, the CDR3 is TGTGCCAGCACCCGGGGGCTAGCGGGAGGGAAACCCTACGAGCAGTACTTC. It specifies CASTRGLAGGKPYEQYF.

The chain employs TRBV23-1 and TRBJ2-3; D remains ambiguous. TRBV23-1 is known as an ORF, though its function is uncertain. This CDR3 has 14 residues. Trimming stripped 3 bases from V and 11 bases from J, with 18 bases between. CDR3 in DNA: TGCGCCAGCAGTCACCCAAGGGTAGCTAGTATGCAGTATTTT. It yields the protein CASSHPRVASMQYF.

The rearrangement joins TRBV29-1 to TRBJ2-1, with D perhaps TRBD2 (5 bases). This CDR3 comprises 14 residues. The germline gives CDR1 SQVTM, CDR2 ANQGSEA. Trimming cost V 4 bases and J 7 bases, with 17 bases left between them. This CDR3 reads CSVVGLALRNEQFF. CDR3 nucleotides: TGCAGCGTTGTAGGCCTAGCCCTTAGGAATGAGCAGTTCTTC.

The chain employs TRBV5-1 and TRBJ2-2; a possible D gene is TRBD2 (6 bases). Trimming pared 4 bases from V and 6 bases from J, leaving 19 bases between. The CDR3 totals 16 residues. Germline assignment: CDR1 SGHRS and CDR2 YFSETQ. CDR3 in DNA: TGCGCCAGCAGCCCGGCTGCTAGCGTCTCCGCCGGGGAGCTGTTTTTT. Amino acid sequence: CASSPAASVSAGELFF.

In its sample, this clone was seen a few times. This chain joins TRBV29-1 and TRBJ1-4, with D unresolved. Trimming shortened V by 4 bases and J by 6 bases, and 12 bases separated the two germline ends. There are 13 residues in the CDR3. Germline lookup yields CDR1 SQVTM and CDR2 ANQGSEA. This CDR3 reads CSVGRVGYEKLFF. The DNA for the CDR3 is TGCAGCGTTGGTAGGGTTGGTTATGAAAAACTGTTTTTT.

This clone appeared a few times. V and J are TRBV7-9 and TRBJ2-4, with 7 bases identical to TRBD2. From germline, CDR1 is SEHNR and CDR2 FQNEAQ (reference sequence). V gave up 5 bases and J gave up 6 bases; unmatched junction bases: 13. The CDR3 sequence is 16 residues long. CDR3 region: CASSDGLERDRNIQYF. The CDR3 nucleotides read TGTGCCAGCAGCGACGGTCTGGAGCGGGATAGAAACATTCAGTACTTC. The full variable domain, in which reference TRBV7-9 and TRBJ2-4 provide the parts outside the CDR3, is DTGVSQNPRHKITKRGQNVTFRCDPISEHNRLYWYRQTLGQGPEFLTYFQNEAQLEKSRLLSDRFSAERPKGSFSTLEIQRTEQGDSAMYLCASSDGLERDRNIQYFGAGTRLSVL.

In regard to this clone: Since a much larger clone is just one base distant, this may be a read error. The V gene is TRBV7-6, the J gene TRBJ2-3; D is unclear. Trimming took off 1 base at V and 3 bases at J, with 2 bases between the two ends. CDR3 length: 12 residues. CDR1 and CDR2 (germline): SGHVS, FNYEAQ. The CDR3 DNA reads TGTGCCAGCAGCTTAGGGACAGATACGCAGTATTTT. Its protein product is CASSLGTDTQYF.

This clone showed up just a few times. This rearrangement joins TRBV29-1 to TRBJ2-1; 9 nucleotides align to TRBD2. The CDR3 covers 14 residues. Germline CDR1 is SQVTM and CDR2 is ANQGSEA. V shed 6 bases, J shed 9 bases, and the junction held 12 bases outside the gene matches. The CDR3 spells CSVASGEVPGEQFF. The CDR3 DNA reads as TGCAGCGTGGCTAGCGGGGAGGTGCCGGGTGAGCAGTTCTTC.

The V gene is TRBV19, the J gene TRBJ1-5; no clear D. The CDR3 extends over 13 amino acids. Germline CDR1 reads LNHDA; CDR2 reads SQIVND (reference sequence). V was clipped by 3 bases and J by 6 bases, with 9 bases between them. This CDR3 is CASSILGSQPQHF. As DNA, the CDR3 is TGTGCCAGTAGTATTCTTGGTAGTCAGCCCCAGCATTTT.

The genes are TRBV5-1 and TRBJ1-1; D is undetermined. Trimming shortened V by 4 bases and J by 4 bases, and 17 bases separated the two germline ends. Germline values: CDR1 SGHRS, CDR2 YFSETQ. The CDR3 loop spans 15 amino acids. The CDR3 DNA reads TGCGCCAGCAGCCCATACAGTACCTTGGGCACTGAAGCTTTCTTT. Amino acids: CASSPYSTLGTEAFF.

This chain connects TRBV15 to TRBJ1-4; D uncertain. The length of the CDR3 is 14 residues. V was shortened by 3 bases and J by 4 bases, with 9 bases between the two germline ends. Looked up from germline, CDR1 is LNHNV and CDR2 is YYDKDF (reference sequence). CDR3 protein: CATSRGRINEKLFF. CDR3 DNA: TGTGCCACCAGCAGGGGCAGAATTAATGAAAAACTGTTTTTT.

The genes are TRBV10-1 and TRBJ2-5; unclear D gene. Trimming shortened V by 9 bases and J by 1 base, and 24 bases separated the two germline ends. The CDR3 is 17 amino acids. Germline lookup yields CDR1 WNHNN and CDR2 SYGVQD (reference sequence). DNA of the CDR3: TGCGCCAGAGAAAAACCGGTACGGCAGGTGAGCCAAGAGACCCAGTACTTC. Protein sequence: CAREKPVRQVSQETQYF.

The chain combines TRBV5-6 with TRBJ1-1, with TRBD1 identical over 7 bases. Germline assignment: CDR1 SGHDT and CDR2 YYEEEE. Losses at the gene ends were 2 bases for V and 1 base for J; bases not matched to a gene: 2. The CDR3 covers 14 residues. The CDR3 spells CASSFAGGNTEAFF. CDR3 coding DNA: TGTGCCAGCAGCTTTGCAGGGGGGAACACTGAAGCTTTCTTT.

This clone appeared once. The V and J genes are TRBV7-2 and TRBJ2-7; D gene ambiguous. Germline V gives CDR1 SGHTA, CDR2 FQGNSA. The length of the CDR3 is 11 residues. V lost 8 bases and J 7 bases, leaving 12 bases between the germline ends. CDR3 nucleotides: TGTGCCAGCGGCTCACGGGTGGAGCAGTACTTC. Translation: CASGSRVEQYF.

This clone was picked up a small number of times. The chain recombines TRBV7-8 with TRBJ2-5, with a weak D call TRBD2 (6 bases). V was shortened by 5 bases and J by 4 bases, with 17 bases between the two germline ends. Per germline, CDR1 SGHVS and CDR2 FQNEAQ. The CDR3 sequence is 15 residues long. CDR3 residues: CASSEMVGGGETQYF. The CDR3 region has the DNA TGTGCCAGCAGCGAAATGGTCGGGGGTGGAGAGACCCAGTACTTC.

This clone was seen more than once but under ten times. The rearrangement links TRBV5-4 to TRBJ1-2; tentative D call: TRBD1 (5 bases). The germline CDR1 and CDR2 sequences are SGHNT and YYREEE (reference sequence). V was clipped by 4 bases and J by 4 bases, with 14 bases between them. This CDR3 has 14 residues. This CDR3 reads CASSARDGIYGYTF. CDR3 nucleotide sequence: TGTGCCAGCAGCGCCCGGGACGGAATCTATGGCTACACCTTC.

The rearrangement links TRBV7-9 to TRBJ2-2, with D hard to call. The CDR3 runs 19 residues. Trimming took 3 bases from V and 0 from J, leaving 20 bases between them. Germline CDR1 reads SEHNR; CDR2 reads FQNEAQ (reference sequence). The CDR3, as DNA: TGTGCCAGCAGCTTGTCTCCGTTTAGCAGGCGCTCGAACACCGGGGAGCTGTTTTTT. Translation gives CASSLSPFSRRSNTGELFF.

The rearrangement joins TRBV11-3 to TRBJ2-7; D might be TRBD2 (5 bases). V was trimmed by 5 bases and J by 1 base, leaving 21 bases between them. The germline V gene has CDR1 SGHNT and CDR2 YENEEA. The CDR3 spans 17 residues. Here the CDR3 reads CASSQAGGGRVSYEQYF. In nucleotides, the CDR3 is TGTGCCAGCAGCCAGGCGGGCGGCGGAAGGGTTTCCTACGAGCAGTACTTC.

DNA for the CDR3: TGCGCCAGCAGAAGGACAGGGGAAGAGACCCAGTACTTC. Translation gives CASRRTGEETQYF. The chain uses TRBV4-1 and TRBJ2-5; 9 nucleotides agree with TRBD1. From germline, CDR1 is MGHRA and CDR2 YSYEKL. The CDR3 spans 13 residues. With V trimmed by 6 bases and J by 3 bases, 2 bases remained unmatched.